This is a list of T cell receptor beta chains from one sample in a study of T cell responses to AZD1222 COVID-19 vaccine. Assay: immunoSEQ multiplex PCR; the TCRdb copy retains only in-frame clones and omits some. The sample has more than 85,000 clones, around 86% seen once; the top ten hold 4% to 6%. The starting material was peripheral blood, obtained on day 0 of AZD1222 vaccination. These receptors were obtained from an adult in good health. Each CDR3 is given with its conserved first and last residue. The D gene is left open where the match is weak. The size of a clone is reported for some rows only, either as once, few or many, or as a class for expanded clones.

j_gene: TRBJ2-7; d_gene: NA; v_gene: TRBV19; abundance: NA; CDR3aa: CASSKRARSYEQYF; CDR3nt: TGTGCCAGTAGTAAACGGGCGCGCTCCTACGAGCAGTACTTC
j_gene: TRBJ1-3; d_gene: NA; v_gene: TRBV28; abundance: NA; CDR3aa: CASISGNTIYF; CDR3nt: TGTGCCAGCATCTCCGGAAACACCATATATTTT
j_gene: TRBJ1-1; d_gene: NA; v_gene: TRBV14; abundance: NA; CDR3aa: CASSQVYTEAFF; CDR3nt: TGTGCCAGCAGCCAAGTATACACTGAAGCTTTCTTT
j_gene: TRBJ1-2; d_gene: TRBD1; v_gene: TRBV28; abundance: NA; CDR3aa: CASSWGQINYGYTF; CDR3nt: TGTGCCAGCAGTTGGGGACAGATTAACTATGGCTACACCTTC
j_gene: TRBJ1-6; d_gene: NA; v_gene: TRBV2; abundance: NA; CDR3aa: CASSEYRVHNSPLHF; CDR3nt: TGTGCCAGCAGTGAATATAGGGTTCATAATTCACCCCTCCACTTT
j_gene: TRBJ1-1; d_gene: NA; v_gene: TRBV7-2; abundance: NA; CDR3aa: CASSLGVGVTEAFF; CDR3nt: TGTGCCAGCAGCTTAGGAGTAGGGGTCACTGAAGCTTTCTTT
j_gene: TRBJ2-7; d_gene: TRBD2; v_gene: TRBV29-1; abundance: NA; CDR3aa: CSVGLALSEQYF; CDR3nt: TGCAGCGTTGGACTAGCCCTATCGGAGCAGTACTTC
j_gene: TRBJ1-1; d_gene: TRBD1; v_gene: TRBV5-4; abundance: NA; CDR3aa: CASSRDRNTEAFF; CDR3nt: TGTGCCAGCAGCAGGGACAGGAACACTGAAGCTTTCTTT
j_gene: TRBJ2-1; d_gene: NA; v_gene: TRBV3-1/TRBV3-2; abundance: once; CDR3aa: CASSQDMRGGNEQFF; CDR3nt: TGTGCCAGCAGCCAAGATATGCGGGGCGGGAATGAGCAGTTCTTC
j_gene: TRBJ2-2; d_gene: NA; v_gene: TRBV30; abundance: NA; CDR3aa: CAWSAATGELFF; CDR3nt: TGTGCCTGGAGTGCGGCCACCGGGGAGCTGTTTTTT
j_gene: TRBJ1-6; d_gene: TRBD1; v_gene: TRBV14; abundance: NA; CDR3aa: CASSLRGGGGSPLHF; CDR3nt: TGTGCCAGCTCCCTGCGAGGGGGCGGTGGTTCACCCCTCCACTTT
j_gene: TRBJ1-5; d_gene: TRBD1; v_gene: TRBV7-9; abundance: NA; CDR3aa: CASSSQQGNQPQHF; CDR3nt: TGTGCCAGCAGCTCCCAACAGGGGAATCAGCCCCAGCATTTT
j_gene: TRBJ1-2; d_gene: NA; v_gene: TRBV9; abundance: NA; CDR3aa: CASSVDSPGGYGYTF; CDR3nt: TGTGCCAGCAGCGTAGATTCCCCCGGGGGCTATGGCTACACCTTC
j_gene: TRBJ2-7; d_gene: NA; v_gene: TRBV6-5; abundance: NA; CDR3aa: CASSYSGGKEFEQYF; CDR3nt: TGTGCCAGCAGTTACTCAGGGGGAAAGGAGTTCGAGCAGTACTTC
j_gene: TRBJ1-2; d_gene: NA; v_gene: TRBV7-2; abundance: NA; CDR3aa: CASRPPGGQNYGYTF; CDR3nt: TGTGCCAGCAGACCCCCGGGGGGACAAAACTATGGCTACACCTTC
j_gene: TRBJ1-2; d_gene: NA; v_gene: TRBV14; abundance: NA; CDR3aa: CASSPTGATYYGYTF; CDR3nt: TGTGCCAGCAGCCCGACGGGAGCCACATACTATGGCTACACCTTC
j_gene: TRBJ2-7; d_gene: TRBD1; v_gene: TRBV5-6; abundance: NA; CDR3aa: CASSVDRGLYEQYF; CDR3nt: TGTGCCAGCAGCGTGGACAGGGGGCTTTACGAGCAGTACTTC
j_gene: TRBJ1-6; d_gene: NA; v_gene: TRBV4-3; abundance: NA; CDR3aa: CASSQDEVGSYNSPLHF; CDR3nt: TGCGCCAGCAGCCAAGATGAAGTCGGCTCCTATAATTCACCCCTCCACTTT
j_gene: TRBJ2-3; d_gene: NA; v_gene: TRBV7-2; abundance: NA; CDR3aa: CASSRGASTDTQYF; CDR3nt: TGTGCCAGCAGCCGGGGGGCTAGCACAGATACGCAGTATTTT
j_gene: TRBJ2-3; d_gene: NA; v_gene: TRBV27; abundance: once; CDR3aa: CASSPSQGGSTDTQYF; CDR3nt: TGTGCCAGCAGTCCCTCGCAGGGGGGGAGCACAGATACGCAGTATTTT
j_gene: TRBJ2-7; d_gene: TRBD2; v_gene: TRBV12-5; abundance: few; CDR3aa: CASGSTGLAGYEQYF; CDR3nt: TGTGCTAGTGGTTCGACGGGACTAGCGGGGTACGAGCAGTACTTC
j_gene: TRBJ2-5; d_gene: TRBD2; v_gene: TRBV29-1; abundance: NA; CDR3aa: CSVSTGTSTETQYF; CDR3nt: TGCAGCGTGTCCACCGGGACTAGCACAGAGACCCAGTACTTC
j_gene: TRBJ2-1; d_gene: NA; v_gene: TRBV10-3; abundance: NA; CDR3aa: CAISAAGIYNEQFF; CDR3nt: TGTGCCATCAGTGCGGCTGGAATTTACAATGAGCAGTTCTTC
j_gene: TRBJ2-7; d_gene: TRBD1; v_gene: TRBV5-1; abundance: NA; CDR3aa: CASKGTGGWEYF; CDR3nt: TGCGCCAGCAAAGGGACAGGGGGTTGGGAGTACTTC
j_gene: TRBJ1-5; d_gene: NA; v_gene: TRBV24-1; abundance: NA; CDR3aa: CATSEGRGEDQPQHF; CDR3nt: TGTGCCACCAGTGAGGGTCGGGGAGAAGATCAGCCCCAGCATTTT
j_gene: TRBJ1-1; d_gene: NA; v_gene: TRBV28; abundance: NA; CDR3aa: CASSREPDAEAFF; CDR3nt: TGTGCCAGCAGCCGAGAACCAGACGCTGAAGCTTTCTTT
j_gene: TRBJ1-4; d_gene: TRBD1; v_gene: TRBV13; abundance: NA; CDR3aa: CASSAGTGWREKLFF; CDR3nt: TGTGCCAGCAGCGCAGGGACAGGGTGGAGGGAAAAACTGTTTTTT
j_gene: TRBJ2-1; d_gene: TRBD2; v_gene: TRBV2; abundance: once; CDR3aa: CASSFSGRAYNEQFF; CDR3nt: TGTGCCAGCAGCTTTAGCGGGAGGGCCTACAATGAGCAGTTCTTC
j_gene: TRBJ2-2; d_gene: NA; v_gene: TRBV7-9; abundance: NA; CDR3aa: CASPPGGATGELFF; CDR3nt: TGTGCCAGCCCCCCTGGAGGGGCCACCGGGGAGCTGTTTTTT
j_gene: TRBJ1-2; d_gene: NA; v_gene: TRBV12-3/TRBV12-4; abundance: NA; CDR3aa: CASSLGRKDNTF; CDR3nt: TGTGCCAGCAGTTTAGGGAGGAAGGACAACACCTTC
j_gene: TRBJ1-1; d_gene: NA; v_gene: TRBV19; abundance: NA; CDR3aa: CASRSLNTEAFF; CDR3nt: TGTGCCAGTAGGAGTCTGAACACTGAAGCTTTCTTT
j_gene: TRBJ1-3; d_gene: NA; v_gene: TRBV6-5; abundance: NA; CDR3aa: CASSLEGDTGNTIYF; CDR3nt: TGTGCCAGCAGTCTGGAGGGGGACACTGGAAACACCATATATTTT
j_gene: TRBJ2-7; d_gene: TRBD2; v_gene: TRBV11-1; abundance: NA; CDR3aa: CASSLNSGGQFYEQYF; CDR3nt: TGTGCCAGCAGCTTAAACAGCGGGGGGCAGTTCTACGAGCAGTACTTC
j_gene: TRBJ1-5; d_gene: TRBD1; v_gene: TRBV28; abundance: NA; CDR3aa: CASSSRDRGRQPQHF; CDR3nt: TGTGCCAGCAGTTCTCGGGACAGGGGGCGGCAGCCCCAGCATTTT
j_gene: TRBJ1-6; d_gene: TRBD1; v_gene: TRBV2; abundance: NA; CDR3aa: CASRGTGNSPLHF; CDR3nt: TGTGCCAGCAGGGGGACAGGGAATTCACCCCTCCACTTT
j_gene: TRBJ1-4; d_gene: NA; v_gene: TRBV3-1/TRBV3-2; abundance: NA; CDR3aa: CASSPNPGPRGEKLFF; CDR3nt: TGTGCCAGCAGTCCCAACCCCGGCCCCCGAGGTGAAAAACTGTTTTTT
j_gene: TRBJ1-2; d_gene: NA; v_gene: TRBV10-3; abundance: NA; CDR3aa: CAISEEGRSGYTF; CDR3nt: TGTGCCATCAGTGAGGAGGGACGGTCTGGCTACACCTTC
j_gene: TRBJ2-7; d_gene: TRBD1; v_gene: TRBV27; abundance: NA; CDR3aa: CASSTPGTGKDEQYF; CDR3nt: TGTGCCAGCAGTACCCCCGGGACAGGGAAGGACGAGCAGTACTTC
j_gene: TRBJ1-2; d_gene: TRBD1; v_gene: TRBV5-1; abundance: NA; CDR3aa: CASSLQGSYGYTF; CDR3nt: TGCGCCAGCAGCTTACAGGGGTCATATGGCTACACCTTC
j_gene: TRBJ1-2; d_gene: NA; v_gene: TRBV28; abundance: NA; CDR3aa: CASSLMGIEGYTF; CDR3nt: TGTGCCAGCAGCTTGATGGGTATTGAGGGCTACACCTTC
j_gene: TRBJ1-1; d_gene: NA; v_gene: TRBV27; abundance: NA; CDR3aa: CASSGTMNTEAFF; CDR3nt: TGTGCCAGCAGTGGGACAATGAACACTGAAGCTTTCTTT
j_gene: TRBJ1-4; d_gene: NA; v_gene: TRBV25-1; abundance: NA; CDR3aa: CASGRATNEKLFF; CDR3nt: TGTGCCAGTGGACGGGCAACTAATGAAAAACTGTTTTTT
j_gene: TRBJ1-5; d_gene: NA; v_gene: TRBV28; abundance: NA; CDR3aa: CASSLRGRGARQPQHF; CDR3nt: TGTGCCAGCAGTTTACGCGGGAGGGGCGCGAGACAGCCCCAGCATTTT
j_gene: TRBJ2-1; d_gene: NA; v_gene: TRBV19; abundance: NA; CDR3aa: CANTLREWGYNEQFF; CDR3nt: TGTGCCAATACACTCCGAGAGTGGGGTTACAATGAGCAGTTCTTC
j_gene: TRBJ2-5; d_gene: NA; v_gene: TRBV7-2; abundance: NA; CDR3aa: CASSFGLRGETQYF; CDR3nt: TGTGCCAGCAGCTTCGGGCTTCGTGGAGAGACCCAGTACTTC
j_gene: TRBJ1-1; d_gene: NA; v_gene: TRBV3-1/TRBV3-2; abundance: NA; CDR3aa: CASSQGGNRNTEAFF; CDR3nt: TGTGCCAGCAGCCAAGGAGGGAACCGGAACACTGAAGCTTTCTTT
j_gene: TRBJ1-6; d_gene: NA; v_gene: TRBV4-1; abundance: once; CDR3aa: CASSQDVPDFSPLHF; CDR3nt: TGCGCCAGCAGCCAAGACGTCCCGGACTTTTCACCCCTCCACTTT
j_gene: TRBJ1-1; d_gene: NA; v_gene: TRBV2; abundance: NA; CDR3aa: CASSDQGQLSFF; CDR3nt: TGTGCCAGCAGTGATCAAGGACAACTTAGTTTCTTT
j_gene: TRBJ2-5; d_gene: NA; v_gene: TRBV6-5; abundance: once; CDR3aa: CASSPDGGTQYF; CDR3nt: TGTGCCAGCAGTCCGGACGGGGGGACCCAGTACTTC
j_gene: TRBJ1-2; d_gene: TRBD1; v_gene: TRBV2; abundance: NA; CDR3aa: CASSSDRGSNYGYTF; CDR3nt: TGTGCCAGCAGTTCCGACAGGGGCTCTAACTATGGCTACACCTTC
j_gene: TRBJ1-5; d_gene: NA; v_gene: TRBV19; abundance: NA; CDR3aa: CASSGGRALMSQHF; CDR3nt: TGTGCCAGTAGTGGTGGGAGGGCCTTAATGTCCCAGCATTTT
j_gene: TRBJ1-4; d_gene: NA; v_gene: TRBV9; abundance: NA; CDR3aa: CASSAEGGLDEKLFF; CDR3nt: TGTGCCAGCAGCGCAGAGGGGGGGCTCGATGAAAAACTGTTTTTT